The T cell receptor beta chain under discussion was sequenced for a study of shared T cell receptors in the human thymus. TCRdb's copy holds only in-frame clones and misses some; the assay was immunoSEQ multiplex PCR. The table includes 700,000 to 750,000 clones, 75% to 90% detected once. The table lists this clone with a count of one. Germline values: CDR1 LGHNA, CDR2 YSLEER. This CDR3 is 13 amino acids long. Trimming left V 4 bases short and J 7 bases short, with 11 bases between. Separately, the same data were catalogued under a study of human thymus T cells. That study reports: Resections were taken during corrective heart surgery, and the thymus tissue came from these. There were highly overlapping thymic repertoires among unrelated individuals, as related research reported.

The receptor's source is a girl under three years old with a congenital heart defect. The sequencing sample was made of thymocytes. The chain carries TRBV4-3 and TRBJ1-3, with TRBD1 as a possible D gene (5 bases). This CDR3 is CASSPKGVNTIYF. In DNA, the CDR3 is TGCGCCAGCAGCCCGAAAGGGGTCAACACCATATATTTT.